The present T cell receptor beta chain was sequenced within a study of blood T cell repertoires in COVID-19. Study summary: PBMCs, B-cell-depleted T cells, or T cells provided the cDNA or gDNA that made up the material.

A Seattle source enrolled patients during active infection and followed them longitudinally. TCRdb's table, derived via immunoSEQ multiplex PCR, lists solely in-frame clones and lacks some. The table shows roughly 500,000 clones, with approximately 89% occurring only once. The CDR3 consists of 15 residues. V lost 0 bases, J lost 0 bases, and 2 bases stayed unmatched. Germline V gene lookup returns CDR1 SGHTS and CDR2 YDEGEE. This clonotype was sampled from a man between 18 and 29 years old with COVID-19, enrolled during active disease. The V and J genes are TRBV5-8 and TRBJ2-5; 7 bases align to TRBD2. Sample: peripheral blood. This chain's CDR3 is CASSLAGLDQETQYF. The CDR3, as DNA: TGTGCCAGCAGCTTGGCTGGACTAGACCAAGAGACCCAGTACTTC.